The 18 T cell receptor beta chains below come from one sample, sequenced in a study of CD8+ T cells in alopecia areata. Treatment given: oral pan-JAK inhibitor, 5-10 mg twice daily. RNA was isolated and reverse transcribed to cDNA, the sequencing template. Using immunoSEQ multiplex PCR, the repertoire was profiled, and TCRdb retains in-frame clones only, with some absent. The sample holds 160,000 or so clones, about 61% seen once. This specimen was CD4+ T cells sorted from blood, taken at approximately week 61, from a patient treated with tofacitinib. All receptors come from a human donor with alopecia areata.

V gene TRBV27 combines with J gene TRBJ1-2, with D perhaps matching TRBD1 (5 bases). Germline V gives CDR1 MNHEY, CDR2 SMNVEV (reference sequence). The CDR3 covers 13 residues. V was trimmed by 4 bases and J by 1 base, leaving 7 bases between them. The CDR3 here is CASSSGGNYGYTF. CDR3 DNA sequence: TGTGCCAGCAGTTCGGGGGGTAACTATGGCTACACCTTC.

The chain carries TRBV2 and TRBJ2-2; a possible D gene is TRBD1 (5 bases). The CDR3 runs 14 residues. CDR1 SNHLY and CDR2 FYNNEI come from the germline V gene. Trimming left V 10 bases short and J 6 bases short, with 18 bases between. The CDR3 DNA follows: TGTGCCACAATAGGGGTAGGCCCCCCCGGGGAGCTGTTTTTT. Translated, it gives CATIGVGPPGELFF.

The chain carries TRBV7-8 and TRBJ1-3; no clear D. V was shortened by 4 bases and J by 1 base, with 11 bases between the two germline ends. CDR1 and CDR2 from the germline V gene are SGHVS and FQNEAQ. The CDR3 consists of 15 residues. This CDR3 is CASSSSDLSGNTIYF. CDR3 bases: TGTGCCAGCAGCTCCTCGGACCTTTCTGGAAACACCATATATTTT.

This clone occurred a few times. This chain joins TRBV30 and TRBJ2-4; 7 nucleotides match TRBD1. The junction had 19 bases not matched to a gene; V was cut back by 4 bases and J by 1 base. The CDR3 has 19 residues. The germline gives CDR1 GTSNPN, CDR2 SVGIG (reference sequence). The chain's CDR3 is CAWNSDRALIVGAKNIQYF. In nucleotides, the CDR3 is TGTGCCTGGAATAGCGACAGGGCTTTAATAGTGGGGGCCAAAAACATTCAGTACTTC.

The CDR3 DNA follows: TGTGCCAGCAGCCACGGGACCGTCACCTACGAGCAGTACTTC. Translated, it gives CASSHGTVTYEQYF. The V call is TRBV7-3, the J call TRBJ2-7; D is perhaps TRBD1 or TRBD2 (5 bases each). Trimming took 5 bases from V and 2 from J, leaving 13 bases between them. The CDR3 extends over 14 amino acids. Germline V gives CDR1 SGHTA, CDR2 FQGTGA.

The chain recombines TRBV6-4 with TRBJ2-3; 7 bases fit TRBD1. The V gene end was trimmed by 2 bases and the J gene end by 2 bases; junction bases not matched to a gene: 4. Germline V gene sequence: CDR1 MRHNA, CDR2 SNTAGT. The CDR3 sequence is 15 residues long. CDR3 nucleotides: TGTGCCAGCAGTGACGGGGGACAGACCACAGATACGCAGTATTTT. This codes for CASSDGGQTTDTQYF.

The rearrangement links TRBV10-3 to TRBJ2-5; D remains ambiguous. The V and J ends lost 2 bases and 3 bases respectively, with 4 bases between them. CDR3 length equals 12 residues. CDR1 is ENHRY, CDR2 SYGVKD, per germline. The CDR3 nucleotides read TGTGCCATCAGTGAGCCTAAAGAGACCCAGTACTTC. This translates into CAISEPKETQYF.

V is TRBV6-6 and J is TRBJ1-2, with a tentative D call TRBD1 (5 bases). CDR3 length: 13 amino acids. Trimming took off 4 bases at V and 6 bases at J, with 12 bases between the two ends. CDR1 MNHNY and CDR2 SVGAGI come from the germline V gene (reference sequence). The CDR3 sequence is CASSLRGWDGYTF. The CDR3 nucleotides are TGTGCCAGCAGTTTGAGGGGTTGGGATGGCTACACCTTC.

The V gene is TRBV25-1, the J gene TRBJ1-2; D is uncertain. The CDR3 length is 13 residues. Trimming pared 6 bases from V and 4 bases from J, leaving 12 bases between. The germline V gene has CDR1 MGHDK and CDR2 SYGVNS. CDR3 sequence (DNA): TGTGCCAGCAGCGCCGAGCGTCTCTATGGCTACACCTTC. This gives the protein CASSAERLYGYTF.

CDR3 nucleotides: TGTGCCATCAGTGAGTCGACTATCGCAGGGGTCACTGAAGCTTTCTTT. It yields the protein CAISESTIAGVTEAFF. The V and J genes are TRBV10-3 and TRBJ1-1; D is perhaps TRBD1 (6 bases). Germline V gene sequence: CDR1 ENHRY, CDR2 SYGVKD. CDR3 length: 16 residues. Between the trimmed V and J ends, which lost 0 bases and 4 bases, there was a span of 15 bases.

This chain connects TRBV10-3 to TRBJ2-3; a weak D match, TRBD2 (7 bases). The ends were cut back, 11 bases at V and 4 bases at J, with 19 bases in the middle. Germline CDR1 and CDR2: ENHRY and SYGVKD. The CDR3 runs 14 residues. The CDR3, as DNA: TGTGCCGTGCACAAGGGGGGGCCGGCAGATACGCAGTATTTT. Amino acids: CAVHKGGPADTQYF.

The J gene is TRBJ1-1, the V gene TRBV7-9; D gene unclear. Deletions cut 0 bases from V and 1 base from J, with 9 bases between. Germline CDR1 is SEHNR and CDR2 is FQNEAQ (reference sequence). The CDR3 loop spans 15 amino acids. The DNA of the CDR3 is TGTGCCAGCAGCTTAGCGTTCAGAACGAACACTGAAGCTTTCTTT. This gives the protein CASSLAFRTNTEAFF. Full variable domain (missing parts from reference TRBV7-9 and TRBJ1-1): DTGVSQNPRHKITKRGQNVTFRCDPISEHNRLYWYRQTLGQGPEFLTYFQNEAQLEKSRLLSDRFSAERPKGSFSTLEIQRTEQGDSAMYLCASSLAFRTNTEAFFGQGTRLTVV.

This clone was detected a few times. The chain recombines TRBV9 with TRBJ1-2; possibly TRBD1 for D (6 bases). The germline V gene has CDR1 SGDLS and CDR2 YYNGEE. There are 13 residues in the CDR3. Deletions cut 2 bases from V and 3 bases from J, with 8 bases between. CDR3 loop: CASSVDSHYGYTF. CDR3 in DNA: TGTGCCAGCAGCGTGGACAGCCACTATGGCTACACCTTC.

The V gene is TRBV30, the J gene TRBJ1-1, with D possibly matching TRBD1 (5 bases). CDR3 length: 14 amino acids. From germline, CDR1 is GTSNPN and CDR2 SVGIG (reference sequence). Trimming shortened V by 4 bases and J by 5 bases, and 17 bases separated the two germline ends. CDR3 protein: CAWTQGGYITEAFF. The DNA for the CDR3 is TGTGCCTGGACGCAGGGAGGCTATATTACTGAAGCTTTCTTT.

The chain joins TRBV6-5 to TRBJ1-5; tentative D call: TRBD1 (5 bases). V was pared by 6 bases and J by 0 bases, with 9 bases between. Germline CDR1 reads MNHEY; CDR2 reads SVGAGI. The CDR3 has 14 residues. The CDR3, as DNA: TGTGCCAGCAGGGCAGGGTATAGCAATCAGCCCCAGCATTTT. Translation: CASRAGYSNQPQHF.

This chain uses TRBV5-6 with TRBJ2-7; no definite D call. The CDR3 contains 16 residues. Germline CDR1 is SGHDT and CDR2 is YYEEEE. The V gene lost 1 base and the J gene lost 2 bases, with 16 bases spanning the gap. The CDR3 loop is CASSLRSGSLTYEQYF. CDR3 nucleotide sequence: TGTGCCAGCAGCTTGCGTTCTGGCAGCCTAACCTACGAGCAGTACTTC.

As to this clone: The same CDR3 arises from other DNA sequences in this sample as well. The chain couples TRBV2 to TRBJ1-1; D is unclear. The CDR3 contains 13 residues. Trimming stripped 6 bases from V and 1 base from J, with 9 bases between. The germline CDR1 and CDR2 sequences are SNHLY and FYNNEI. CDR3 amino acids: CASSGNKNTEAFF. CDR3 in DNA: TGTGCCAGCAGCGGAAACAAGAACACTGAAGCTTTCTTT.

V is TRBV2 and J is TRBJ1-2; D gene uncertain. The CDR3 is made up of 14 amino acids. Trimming took off 3 bases at V and 7 bases at J, with 15 bases between the two ends. Germline V gives CDR1 SNHLY, CDR2 FYNNEI. CDR3 protein: CASSEGRRMGGYTF. In DNA, the CDR3 is TGTGCCAGCAGTGAGGGTCGACGAATGGGTGGCTACACCTTC.